These T cell receptor beta chains were read from a single sample in a study of cytomegalovirus exposure and HLA in healthy donors. Profiled with immunoSEQ multiplex PCR; TCRdb holds only in-frame clones, not every one. This sample has about 150,000 clones; about 83% occur once, and the top ten carry about 13%. The sample consisted of PBMCs. The receptors stem from a middle-aged man in good health and CMV-seropositive. The CDR3 runs from the conserved cysteine through the conserved F or W. Fields, in order: V gene, J gene, CDR3 length, CDR3 protein.

v_call: TRBV9
j_call: TRBJ2-3
cdr3_length: 19
cdr3_aa: CASSESGLAGVGTTDTQYF

v_call: TRBV28
j_call: NA
cdr3_length: 12
cdr3_aa: CATGGTPYEQYF

v_call: TRBV28
j_call: TRBJ1-3
cdr3_length: 15
cdr3_aa: CASNPWGGSGNTIYF

v_call: TRBV5-1
j_call: TRBJ2-5
cdr3_length: 16
cdr3_aa: CASSVNAGTSAETQYF

v_call: TRBV5-6
j_call: TRBJ2-7
cdr3_length: 11
cdr3_aa: CASSLYFEQYF

v_call: TRBV2
j_call: TRBJ2-4
cdr3_length: 13
cdr3_aa: CASSEPGNDIQYF

v_call: TRBV11-3
j_call: NA
cdr3_length: 13
cdr3_aa: CASSRDTTYEQYF

v_call: TRBV7-2
j_call: TRBJ1-2
cdr3_length: 11
cdr3_aa: CASSFRQSYTF

v_call: TRBV28
j_call: TRBJ2-1
cdr3_length: 18
cdr3_aa: CASSRTSRKGGLPNEQFF

v_call: TRBV6-6
j_call: TRBJ2-1
cdr3_length: 13
cdr3_aa: CASGDRGYNEQFF

v_call: TRBV2
j_call: TRBJ1-1
cdr3_length: 14
cdr3_aa: CAGKGTARTTEAFF

v_call: TRBV2
j_call: TRBJ2-7
cdr3_length: 11
cdr3_aa: CAGLAGGEQYF

v_call: TRBV4-1
j_call: TRBJ2-3
cdr3_length: 16
cdr3_aa: CASRPQGDRDTDTQYF

v_call: TRBV29-1
j_call: TRBJ2-7
cdr3_length: 16
cdr3_aa: CSVGGVAGGPSYEQYF

v_call: TRBV6-1
j_call: TRBJ1-2
cdr3_length: 11
cdr3_aa: CASEINYGYTF

v_call: TRBV5-1
j_call: TRBJ2-7
cdr3_length: 16
cdr3_aa: CASSHIGTGEAYEQYF

v_call: TRBV7-2
j_call: TRBJ2-4
cdr3_length: 13
cdr3_aa: CASSLDRRNIQYF

v_call: TRBV7-9
j_call: TRBJ2-5
cdr3_length: 16
cdr3_aa: CSSSLVPLAVGETQYF

v_call: TRBV4-1
j_call: TRBJ2-7
cdr3_length: 15
cdr3_aa: CASSHLAGGPYEQYF

v_call: TRBV7-9
j_call: TRBJ2-7
cdr3_length: 16
cdr3_aa: CASSLTGTGVSYEQYF

v_call: TRBV6-4
j_call: TRBJ1-1
cdr3_length: 16
cdr3_aa: CASSDSIRRGQTEAFF

v_call: TRBV7-9
j_call: TRBJ2-7
cdr3_length: 16
cdr3_aa: CASSPVYRAVSYEQYF

v_call: TRBV6-4
j_call: TRBJ1-4
cdr3_length: 16
cdr3_aa: CASSDSPPSWREKLFF

v_call: TRBV6-6
j_call: TRBJ2-1
cdr3_length: 15
cdr3_aa: CASSYDAGYYNEQFF

v_call: TRBV12-5
j_call: TRBJ2-1
cdr3_length: 13
cdr3_aa: CASGPGLGNEQFF

v_call: TRBV28
j_call: TRBJ1-1
cdr3_length: 13
cdr3_aa: CASRTGFTTEAFF

v_call: TRBV6-5
j_call: TRBJ1-4
cdr3_length: 16
cdr3_aa: CASSSRTDWWREKLFF

v_call: TRBV6-5
j_call: TRBJ2-3
cdr3_length: 12
cdr3_aa: CASSSPADTQYF

v_call: TRBV2
j_call: TRBJ2-1
cdr3_length: 14
cdr3_aa: CASSFPLTGSEQFF

v_call: TRBV4-2
j_call: TRBJ2-7
cdr3_length: 16
cdr3_aa: CASSQDTSATTYEQYF

v_call: TRBV4-3
j_call: TRBJ2-7
cdr3_length: 14
cdr3_aa: CASSQDRRESKQYF

v_call: TRBV28
j_call: TRBJ1-2
cdr3_length: 14
cdr3_aa: CASRRPGGNYGYTF

v_call: TRBV4-3
j_call: TRBJ2-7
cdr3_length: 16
cdr3_aa: CASSQDLGQGGSEQYF

v_call: TRBV14
j_call: TRBJ2-7
cdr3_length: 13
cdr3_aa: CASSPRTGGEQYF

v_call: TRBV5-8
j_call: TRBJ1-2
cdr3_length: 15
cdr3_aa: CASSLAKGGARGYTF

v_call: TRBV5-1
j_call: TRBJ2-5
cdr3_length: 14
cdr3_aa: CASSLGGVPETQYF

v_call: TRBV10-1
j_call: TRBJ2-5
cdr3_length: 13
cdr3_aa: CASSQDRAETQYF

v_call: TRBV11-2
j_call: TRBJ2-7
cdr3_length: 13
cdr3_aa: CASSLGGNAEQYF

v_call: TRBV11-3
j_call: TRBJ2-7
cdr3_length: 15
cdr3_aa: CASSLLADRPYEQYF

v_call: TRBV4-1
j_call: TRBJ1-5
cdr3_length: 15
cdr3_aa: CASSQGQGHNQPQHF